This T cell receptor beta chain was identified in a study of shared clonotypes between healthy human individuals (dated by TCRdb to about 2020). With respect to the entire study: The cohort comprised two women and a few men aged 18 to 49 years. For each donor, CD4 naive and CD4 memory were each run on three plates, CD8 naive on two plates, and CD8 memory on one plate. Per donor, leukapheresis produced somewhere between about 0.9 and 9.5 billion PBMCs. The study deeply sequenced blood TCR repertoires of about 5 healthy adults to estimate repertoire size and the extent of clonotype sharing between individuals. To increase sequencing depth and limit assay-specific biases, different laboratories used diverse techniques to prepare libraries and sequence TCR repertoires. The full study reports these points: Compared with non-shared clonotypes, the clonotypes found in all four sorted-subset donors had higher generation probabilities. Sharing across a handful of donors was observed for approximately 5% of naive CD4, under 4% of naive CD8, around 2.5% of memory CD4, and around 0.4% of memory CD8 clonotypes. Larger estimated clonotype richness was generally found for naive subsets than for memory subsets. Because the study included a small number of donors, the genetic and exposure-history diversity represented was limited. Incomplete sequencing was indicated by rarefaction of sorted-subset datasets, despite the large sequencing depth. Only blood was sampled, and tissue TCR repertoires likely differ from those in blood. Pairwise subsampling led to the expectation that sequencing depth would affect the degree of clonotype sharing among donors.

Using the deep immunoSEQ assay, TCR CDR3 regions were amplified from genomic DNA by multiplex PCR. For each cell subset, the extracted genomic DNA was distributed evenly across all wells of several immunoSEQ 96-well plates, and each plate served as one replicate. For sorted subsets, approximately 210 ng genomic DNA, equal to 30,000 or so T cell genomes, was loaded into each replicate PCR. Purified libraries were measured with a Qubit 3.0 fluorometer, size-checked on a Bioanalyzer 2100, and measured again with the KAPA Library Quantification kit. Every immunoSEQ 96-well plate was sequenced on a separate single-read 150-cycle Illumina NextSeq 550 flow cell. For the original study's pipeline: Because only junctional sequences without quality scores were contained in the immunoSEQ output, filtering matching that applied to full-length reads could not be performed. Sequences were annotated with PyIR, a Python wrapper for IgBLAST v1.9, using IMGT germline references to assign V/J genes and CDR3. Any read was removed if the V/J assignment was weak (E-value above 1e-6), the CDR3 was missing, or the read contained stop codons, out-of-frame junctions, or ambiguous translated residues. V3J clonotypes were defined as sequences sharing an identical inferred V gene, J gene, and CDR3 amino acid sequence. Percentage overlap between repertoires was calculated by dividing the number of shared unique clonotypes by the size of the smaller repertoire. Three approaches were used to assess repertoire richness: RTK rarefaction, the Chao1 estimator, and Recon v2.1 estimates of unobserved clonotypes. OLGA was used to compute generation probabilities for all TCRbeta clonotypes that the gDNA method yielded from a few donors. Not all clones reach the TCRdb copy of this immuneACCESS table, which keeps in-frame sequences only. Checked studies attribute under half of the gap to unresolved V genes and leave the rest unexplained. The V and J calls and clone size were taken over from that table, and D and trimming were inferred from the DNA. Recorded for this sample are 2 million to 3 million clones; 90% to 95% of them occurred a single time. The ten largest clonotypes hold about 0.38% of the sample.

Donors were healthy HIV-negative adults with no recently reported acute infections or vaccinations. All donors were Caucasian adults living in Nashville, Tennessee, USA. CD4+ T cells were enriched by magnetic negative selection, after which naive cells were positively selected on CD45RA and the negative fraction was taken as the memory subset. Blood was obtained by leukapheresis, after which PBMCs were separated by Ficoll-Histopaque density gradient centrifugation and cryopreserved in liquid nitrogen vapor phase. Analytical flow cytometry was used to check the purity and quantity of every magnetically sorted T cell population. From each sorted fraction, genomic DNA was isolated and quantified by UV absorbance on a Nanodrop 2000c. Points on this clone: The specificity of this receptor is unknown. Per-nucleotide qualities are absent, and no much larger clonotype sits a single base away.

This sequence was found in a man aged 18 to 29 in good health. Some clones in this sample may be carry-over from other donors' samples. Input material: naive CD4+ T cells from PBMCs. The cell subset or site label here, explained by the study, means: CD45RA+ positively selected.

The DNA reads TGTGCCAGCAGCTTGGTCTTCTCAGAAAGCTATGGCTACACCTTC. Its amino acids are CASSLVFSESYGYTF. Recombination joined TRBV5-5 with TRBJ1-2; the D gene lacks a confident call. V sheds 0 bases and J sheds 4 bases, leaving 13 bases between their ends. From its cysteine to its phenylalanine, the CDR3 spans 15 amino acids. Only CDR3 DNA remains: 45 bases, in frame from the first base. The germline V gene (reference sequence) supplies CDR1 SGHKS and CDR2 YYEKEE.